Listed below are T cell receptor beta chains from one sample, sequenced in a study of blood T cell repertoires in COVID-19. Sequencing used immunoSEQ multiplex PCR; TCRdb keeps in-frame clones, though not all of them. There are tens of thousands of clones in the sample; approximately 86% occur only once, and roughly 8% lies in the top ten. The sample was peripheral blood. These receptors were collected from a man older than 75 with active or convalescent COVID-19. Both conserved end residues are part of each CDR3. The D gene is left open where the match is weak. The size of a clone is reported for some rows only, either as once, few or many, or as a class for expanded clones.

J gene: TRBJ1-1; D gene: TRBD1; CDR3 length: 13; clone size: NA; V gene: TRBV24-1; CDR3 protein: CATRGQGDTEAFF; CDR3 DNA: TGTGCCACCAGAGGGCAGGGGGACACTGAAGCTTTCTTT
J gene: TRBJ1-2; D gene: NA; CDR3 length: 16; clone size: few; V gene: TRBV14; CDR3 protein: CASSQVSGGIDYGYTF; CDR3 DNA: TGTGCCAGCAGCCAAGTTAGTGGGGGCATCGACTATGGCTACACCTTC
J gene: TRBJ2-2; D gene: TRBD1; CDR3 length: 20; clone size: NA; V gene: TRBV7-3; CDR3 protein: CASSPQLGENGQGATGELFF; CDR3 DNA: TGTGCCAGCAGCCCACAGCTGGGCGAAAACGGACAGGGGGCCACCGGGGAGCTGTTTTTT
J gene: TRBJ1-2; D gene: NA; CDR3 length: 15; clone size: NA; V gene: TRBV28; CDR3 protein: CASGKGFYPAGGYTF; CDR3 DNA: TGTGCCAGCGGCAAGGGGTTTTATCCCGCAGGTGGCTACACCTTC
J gene: TRBJ1-2; D gene: NA; CDR3 length: 13; clone size: once; V gene: TRBV5-1; CDR3 protein: CASSIAPGDGYTF; CDR3 DNA: TGCGCCAGCAGCATAGCCCCGGGAGATGGCTACACCTTC
J gene: TRBJ1-6; D gene: NA; CDR3 length: 15; clone size: NA; V gene: TRBV13; CDR3 protein: CASSKAGQANSPLHF; CDR3 DNA: TGTGCCAGCAGCAAAGCCGGACAAGCTAATTCACCCCTCCACTTT
J gene: TRBJ2-1; D gene: TRBD1; CDR3 length: 15; clone size: NA; V gene: TRBV5-1; CDR3 protein: CASSLGQGKYNEQFF; CDR3 DNA: TGCGCCAGCAGCCTGGGACAGGGGAAATACAATGAGCAGTTCTTC
J gene: TRBJ2-3; D gene: TRBD2; CDR3 length: 15; clone size: NA; V gene: TRBV9; CDR3 protein: CASSVGSGDADTQYF; CDR3 DNA: TGTGCCAGCAGCGTGGGTAGCGGGGACGCAGATACGCAGTATTTT
J gene: TRBJ2-1; D gene: TRBD2; CDR3 length: 15; clone size: NA; V gene: TRBV7-9; CDR3 protein: CASSPPGLARFEQFF; CDR3 DNA: TGTGCCAGCAGCCCCCCGGGACTAGCGCGATTTGAGCAGTTCTTC
J gene: TRBJ2-2; D gene: NA; CDR3 length: 14; clone size: NA; V gene: TRBV10-3; CDR3 protein: CAIKGRGDTGELFF; CDR3 DNA: TGTGCCATCAAGGGCAGGGGAGACACCGGGGAGCTGTTTTTT
J gene: TRBJ2-3; D gene: TRBD2; CDR3 length: 14; clone size: few; V gene: TRBV30; CDR3 protein: CACKRTSGPHTQYF; CDR3 DNA: TGTGCCTGCAAAAGGACTAGCGGCCCCCATACGCAGTATTTT
J gene: TRBJ2-1; D gene: TRBD2; CDR3 length: 15; clone size: NA; V gene: TRBV2; CDR3 protein: CASSASGGTYNEQFF; CDR3 DNA: TGTGCCAGCAGTGCCAGCGGGGGAACCTACAATGAGCAGTTCTTC
J gene: TRBJ1-6; D gene: TRBD1; CDR3 length: 15; clone size: once; V gene: TRBV5-5; CDR3 protein: CASSLPTGGNSPLHF; CDR3 DNA: TGTGCCAGCAGCTTACCGACAGGGGGGAATTCACCCCTCCACTTT
J gene: TRBJ1-3; D gene: NA; CDR3 length: 14; clone size: NA; V gene: TRBV6-6; CDR3 protein: CASRAQGSGNTIYF; CDR3 DNA: TGTGCCAGCAGAGCACAGGGCTCTGGAAACACCATATATTTT
J gene: TRBJ1-6; D gene: NA; CDR3 length: 16; clone size: NA; V gene: TRBV9; CDR3 protein: CASSTQASSYNSPLHF; CDR3 DNA: TGTGCCAGCAGCACCCAAGCGAGCTCCTATAATTCACCCCTCCACTTT
J gene: TRBJ2-5; D gene: NA; CDR3 length: 15; clone size: NA; V gene: TRBV6-5; CDR3 protein: CASRWSDGPKETQYF; CDR3 DNA: TGTGCCAGCAGATGGTCCGATGGGCCCAAGGAGACCCAGTACTTC